This note documents a single T cell receptor (beta chain) sequence. The data were obtained in a study of blood T cell repertoires in COVID-19. In the study overall: Spain, Italy and the United States supplied samples that represented acute and convalescent COVID-19. T cells, B-cell-depleted T cells, or PBMCs supplied cDNA or gDNA.

Trimming took 3 bases from V and 1 from J, leaving 19 bases between them. In germline, CDR1 is SGDLS, CDR2 YYNGEE. CDR3 length: 17 amino acids. Under the authors' procedure: Reference gene primers were amplified, and this amplification served to estimate nucleated cell counts. TCRdb keeps only in-frame clones here, not all; method: immunoSEQ multiplex PCR. From that table come the V and J calls and clone size; the DNA was used to work out D and trimming. The table has about 300,000 clones, 65% to 90% seen once. The sequence derives from a man aged 25 to 40 who had recovered from COVID-19. The chain has TRBV9 and TRBJ1-1; D possibly corresponds to TRBD1 (5 bases). Material: PBMCs or T cells enriched from blood (not recorded which). Here the CDR3 DNA reads TGTGCCAGCAGCGAACCCCGGGACTCCGGGTGGAACACTGAAGCTTTCTTT. Protein sequence: CASSEPRDSGWNTEAFF.